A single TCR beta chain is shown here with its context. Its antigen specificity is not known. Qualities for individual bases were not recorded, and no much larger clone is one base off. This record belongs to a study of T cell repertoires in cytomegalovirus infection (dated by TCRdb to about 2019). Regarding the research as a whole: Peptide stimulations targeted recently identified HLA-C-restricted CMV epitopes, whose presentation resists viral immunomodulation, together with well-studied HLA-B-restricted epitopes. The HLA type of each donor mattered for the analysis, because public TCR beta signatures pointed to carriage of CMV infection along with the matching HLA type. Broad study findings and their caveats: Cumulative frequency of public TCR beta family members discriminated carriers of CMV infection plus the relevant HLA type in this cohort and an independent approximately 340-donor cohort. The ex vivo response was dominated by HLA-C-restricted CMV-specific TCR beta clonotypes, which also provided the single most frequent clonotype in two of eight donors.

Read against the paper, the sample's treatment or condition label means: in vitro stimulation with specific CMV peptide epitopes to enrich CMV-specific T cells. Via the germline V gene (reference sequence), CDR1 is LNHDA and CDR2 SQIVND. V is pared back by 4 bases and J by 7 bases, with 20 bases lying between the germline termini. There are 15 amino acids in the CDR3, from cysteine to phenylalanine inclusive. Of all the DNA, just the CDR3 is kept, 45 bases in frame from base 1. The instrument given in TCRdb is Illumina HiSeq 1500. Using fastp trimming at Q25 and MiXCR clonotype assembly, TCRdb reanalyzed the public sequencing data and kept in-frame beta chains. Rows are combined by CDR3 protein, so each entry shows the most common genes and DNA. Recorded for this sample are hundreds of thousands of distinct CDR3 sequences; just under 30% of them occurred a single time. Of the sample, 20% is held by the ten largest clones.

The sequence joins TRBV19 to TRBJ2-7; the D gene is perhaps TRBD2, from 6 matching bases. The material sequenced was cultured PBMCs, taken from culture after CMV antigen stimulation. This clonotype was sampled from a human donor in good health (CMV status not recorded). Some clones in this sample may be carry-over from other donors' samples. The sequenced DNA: TGTGCCAGTAGTACCGACGCGGGGCAAATAAGGGAGCAGTACTTC. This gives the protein CASSTDAGQIREQYF.